The TCR beta chain under discussion was sequenced for a study of cytomegalovirus exposure and HLA in healthy donors. The CDR3 has 19 residues. V was trimmed by 10 bases and J by 6 bases, leaving 34 bases between them. The V gene's germline CDR1 is MDHEN and CDR2 SYDVKM. The PCR was carried out with 60 Vbeta primers and 13 Jbeta primers. Profiled with immunoSEQ multiplex PCR; TCRdb holds only in-frame clones, not every one. The sample lists over 110,000 clones, over 60% occurring once. This clonotype originated in a male donor in good health and CMV-seropositive. Sequencing was carried out using PBMCs. The chain is built from TRBV28 and TRBJ2-1, with D tentatively TRBD1 (10 bases). CDR3 DNA: TGTGCCACATTAAAAGACAGGGGGCGCCGGACTAGCGATACCAATGAGCAGTTCTTC. As protein: CATLKDRGRRTSDTNEQFF.